The 23 T cell receptor beta chains listed next were all sequenced from one sample in a study of T-cell reconstitution after alpha-beta-depleted transplantation in children. TCRbeta library preparation incorporated unique molecular identifiers. MiXCR was run by TCRdb on the PCR reads, yielding one entry per CDR3 protein. The data contain 44,000 or so distinct CDR3 sequences, roughly 8.7% of them seen just once; the ten biggest clones take up roughly 28%. This sample comprised PBMCs, mostly from graft donor cells, obtained 60 days after TCRalphabeta/CD19-depleted stem cell transplant. The receptors were gathered from a male patient aged 2-10 years who had a stem cell transplant for chronic granulomatous disease, so the T cells may come from the graft donor.

This clonotype has at least ten counts. The chain combines TRBV4-1 with TRBJ2-2; D perhaps matches TRBD2 (6 bases). V lost 6 bases, J lost 7 bases, and 18 bases lay in between. The CDR3 is 15 amino acids. Germline loops: CDR1 MGHRA, CDR2 YSYEKL. CDR3 sequence: CASSLRRGGGGELFF. CDR3 coding DNA: TGCGCCAGCAGTCTACGGCGGGGAGGTGGCGGGGAGCTGTTTTTT.

Many counts were recorded for this clonotype. The chain carries TRBV11-2 and TRBJ2-1; TRBD2 matches at 9 bases. The CDR3 sequence is 16 residues long. The V and J ends lost 1 base and 4 bases, in that order; junction bases with no gene match: 5. Germline assignment: CDR1 SGHAT and CDR2 FQNNGV. The CDR3 protein is CASSLGLAGLYNEQFF. The CDR3 coding sequence is TGTGCCAGCAGCTTAGGGCTAGCGGGACTTTACAATGAGCAGTTCTTC.

The table lists this clonotype with a few counts. The chain uses TRBV9 and TRBJ2-2; TRBD2 matches 13 bases. Germline values: CDR1 SGDLS, CDR2 YYNGEE. The CDR3 covers 16 residues. J gave up 5 bases and V 0 bases, and 1 base lay outside the gene matches. In DNA form, the CDR3 reads TGTGCCAGCAGCGTAGCGGGACTAGCGGGAACCGGGGAGCTGTTTTTT. Residues: CASSVAGLAGTGELFF.

This clonotype was counted ten times or more. The chain uses TRBV7-9 and TRBJ2-7, with D perhaps TRBD2 (5 bases). In germline, CDR1 is SEHNR, CDR2 FQNEAQ (reference sequence). V was pared by 5 bases and J by 2 bases, with 13 bases between. This CDR3 is built from 14 residues. The CDR3 bases are TGTGCCAGCAGCCAAAGCGGAAACACCTACGAGCAGTACTTC. It translates to CASSQSGNTYEQYF.

This clonotype was found many times. The germline gene is not matched at one end of the junction; a read error may be the cause. The gene calls are TRBV5-6 and TRBJ2-1; D ambiguous. The CDR3 is 11 amino acids. Germline V gene lookup returns CDR1 SGHDT and CDR2 YYEEEE. CDR3 bases: TGTGCCAGCAGCTTGGGTTCCCAAACGCTCTTC. The encoded protein is CASSLGSQTLF.

There are many counts of this clonotype. This chain connects TRBV7-2 to TRBJ1-4; D remains ambiguous. Per the germline V gene, CDR1 is SGHTA and CDR2 is FQGNSA. The CDR3 is made up of 15 amino acids. V lost 1 base and J 2 bases, leaving 8 bases between the germline ends. CDR3 amino acids: CASSLDPNTNEKLFF. The CDR3 coding sequence is TGTGCCAGCAGCTTAGATCCGAATACTAATGAAAAACTGTTTTTT.

The table lists this clonotype with many counts. The rearrangement joins TRBV29-1 to TRBJ1-1, with D possibly being TRBD1 (6 bases). V lost 4 bases, J lost 5 bases, and 14 bases lay in between. This CDR3 spans 13 amino acids. In germline, CDR1 is SQVTM, CDR2 ANQGSEA. The chain's CDR3 is CSVVRGARTEAFF. The CDR3 nucleotides are TGCAGCGTTGTACGGGGGGCGCGTACTGAAGCTTTCTTT.

This clonotype was seen many times. The V and J genes are TRBV9 and TRBJ2-2; D remains unclear. V was cut by 4 bases and J by 2 bases, with 6 bases left in between. There are 13 residues in the CDR3. Germline CDR1 is SGDLS and CDR2 is YYNGEE. CDR3 sequence (DNA): TGTGCCAGCAGCCCTCATAACACCGGGGAGCTGTTTTTT. Its translation: CASSPHNTGELFF.

The genes are TRBV21-1 and TRBJ1-1. TRBV21-1 is flagged as a pseudogene. This CDR3 comprises 12 residues. The CDR3 sequence: CASSKGSNEAFF. The DNA of the CDR3 is TGTGCCAGCAGCAAAGGGAGCAACGAAGCTTTCTTT.

This clonotype showed up many times. This chain joins TRBV7-9 and TRBJ1-2; D is uncertain. CDR1 and CDR2 (germline): SEHNR, FQNEAQ (reference sequence). V lost 1 base and J 8 bases, leaving 8 bases between the germline ends. The CDR3 spans 12 residues. The DNA for the CDR3 is TGTGCCAGCAGCTTAGAGGATCTCGGCTACACCTTC. Protein product: CASSLEDLGYTF.

This clonotype was recorded many times. The rearrangement links TRBV11-2 to TRBJ2-7; TRBD2 matches 13 bases. The CDR3 has 17 amino acids. Trimming took 0 bases from V and 3 from J; bases not matched to a gene: 5. Per the germline V gene, CDR1 is SGHAT and CDR2 is FQNNGV. The CDR3 protein is CASSLDLGTSGNYEQYF. The DNA for the CDR3 is TGTGCCAGCAGCTTAGATCTAGGGACTAGCGGGAACTACGAGCAGTACTTC.

The gene calls are TRBV11-2 and TRBJ2-1; possible D gene TRBD2, 5 bases. The V end lost 3 bases, the J end lost 8 bases, and 20 bases lay between the germline ends. The germline V gene encodes CDR1 SGHAT and CDR2 FQNNGV. The CDR3 length is 16 residues. The CDR3 DNA reads as TGTGCCAGCAGCTTGGGGATCCTGACGGGGAGTGATGAGCAGTTCTTC. Its translation: CASSLGILTGSDEQFF.

This clonotype has a handful of counts. The rearrangement joins TRBV4-1 to TRBJ2-7; possibly TRBD1 for D (6 bases). Germline V gene data show CDR1 as MGHRA and CDR2 as YSYEKL. The germline V and J ends were trimmed by 5 bases and 2 bases, with 13 bases remaining between them. The CDR3 spans 14 residues. The CDR3 sequence is CASSYSRGPYEQYF. The CDR3 DNA reads TGCGCCAGCAGCTATAGCAGGGGCCCCTACGAGCAGTACTTC.

The sample holds many counts of this clonotype. This chain links TRBV12-3 or TRBV12-4 with TRBJ1-4; 7 nucleotides align to TRBD1. CDR3 size: 16 residues. The junction had 12 bases not matched to a gene; V was cut back by 6 bases and J by 5 bases. The CDR3 DNA reads as TGTGCCAGCAGCCGTATCAGGACAGGATTAAATGAAAAACTGTTTTTT. Translating gives CASSRIRTGLNEKLFF.

This clonotype was seen ten or more times. The chain combines TRBV29-1 with TRBJ2-3; TRBD2 agrees at 7 bases. The J segment lost 3 bases and the V segment lost 7 bases, leaving 13 bases of the junction unmatched. The CDR3 has 15 residues. The germline gives CDR1 SQVTM, CDR2 ANQGSEA. CDR3 protein: CSAPESGRRTDTQYF. CDR3 bases: TGCAGCGCCCCCGAGTCCGGGAGGAGAACAGATACGCAGTATTTT.

The V gene is TRBV20-1, the J gene TRBJ2-3; 7 bases align to TRBD1. The CDR3 has 14 amino acids. Trimming removed 3 bases from V and 7 bases from J; junction bases left unmatched: 10. Germline V gene lookup returns CDR1 DFQATT and CDR2 SNEGSKA (reference sequence). The CDR3, as DNA: TGCAGTGCTAGGGGGGACAGTGTTTCAAATACGCAGTATTTT. This encodes CSARGDSVSNTQYF.

In this sample, this clonotype turned up many times. V gene TRBV6-5 combines with J gene TRBJ2-2; 7 bases fit TRBD1. Per the germline V gene, CDR1 is MNHEY and CDR2 is SVGAGI. The CDR3 has 15 amino acids. Trimming took 6 bases from V and 7 from J; bases not matched to a gene: 11. This chain's CDR3 is CASSGADRSIGELFF. The CDR3 DNA is TGTGCCAGCAGCGGCGCGGACAGGTCTATCGGGGAGCTGTTTTTT.

This chain joins TRBV19 and TRBJ2-1; TRBD2 matches at 7 bases. V dropped 7 bases and J dropped 6; count of bases not matched to a gene: 9. This CDR3 has 14 amino acids. Germline lookup yields CDR1 LNHDA and CDR2 SQIVND (reference sequence). The CDR3 sequence is CASNPSGGSNEQFF. CDR3 DNA sequence: TGTGCCAGTAATCCTAGCGGAGGTTCCAATGAGCAGTTCTTC.

This clonotype has at least ten counts. The chain carries TRBV27 and TRBJ2-1, with D tentatively TRBD1 (5 bases). Germline V gene data show CDR1 as MNHEY and CDR2 as SMNVEV (reference sequence). The V end was cut by 8 bases, the J end by 15 bases, with 20 bases between. This CDR3 spans 12 amino acids. CDR3 region: CASGFLMDKTFF. Written as DNA, the CDR3 is TGTGCCAGCGGCTTCCTAATGGACAAGACGTTCTTC.

J is TRBJ2-3 and V is TRBV6-5; D call uncertain. The CDR3 length is 12 residues. CDR1 and CDR2 from the germline V gene are MNHEY and SVGAGI. The V end was cut by 0 bases, the J end by 8 bases, with 6 bases between. The CDR3 region has the DNA TGTGCCAGCAGTTACTCGAGACTTACGCAGTATTTT. This translates into CASSYSRLTQYF.

Ten or more counts support this clonotype. The gene calls are TRBV15 and TRBJ2-1; tentatively, D is TRBD1 or TRBD2 (5 bases each). V gave up 2 bases and J gave up 2 bases, with 13 bases separating them. CDR3 length: 16 residues. Per the germline V gene, CDR1 is LNHNV and CDR2 is YYDKDF (reference sequence). The CDR3 bases are TGTGCCACCAGCAGAACTGGGGGTACCACCTACAATGAGCAGTTCTTC. This encodes CATSRTGGTTYNEQFF.

This clonotype appeared a few times. The chain recombines TRBV20-1 with TRBJ2-1, with 7 nucleotides matching TRBD2. The CDR3 runs to 14 residues. Germline loops: CDR1 DFQATT, CDR2 SNEGSKA (reference sequence). J was trimmed by 1 base and V by 3 bases; bases with no gene match: 3. In DNA form, the CDR3 reads TGCAGTGCTAGCGGGGGGACTTCCTACAATGAGCAGTTCTTC. It codes for CSASGGTSYNEQFF.

This clonotype appeared many times. The V gene is TRBV5-4, the J gene TRBJ2-1; 9 nucleotides agree with TRBD2. Per germline, CDR1 SGHNT and CDR2 YYREEE (reference sequence). V was pared by 3 bases and J by 2 bases, with 6 bases of the junction left unmatched. The CDR3 spans 16 residues. The CDR3 DNA is TGTGCCAGCAGCTATGGACTAGCGACGACCTACAATGAGCAGTTCTTC. It encodes CASSYGLATTYNEQFF. Supplemented by reference TRBV5-4 and TRBJ2-1, the full variable domain reads ETGVTQSPTHLIKTRGQQVTLRCSSQSGHNTVSWYQQALGQGPQFIFQYYREEENGRGNFPPRFSGLQFPNYSSELNVNALELDDSALYLCASSYGLATTYNEQFFGPGTRLTVL.